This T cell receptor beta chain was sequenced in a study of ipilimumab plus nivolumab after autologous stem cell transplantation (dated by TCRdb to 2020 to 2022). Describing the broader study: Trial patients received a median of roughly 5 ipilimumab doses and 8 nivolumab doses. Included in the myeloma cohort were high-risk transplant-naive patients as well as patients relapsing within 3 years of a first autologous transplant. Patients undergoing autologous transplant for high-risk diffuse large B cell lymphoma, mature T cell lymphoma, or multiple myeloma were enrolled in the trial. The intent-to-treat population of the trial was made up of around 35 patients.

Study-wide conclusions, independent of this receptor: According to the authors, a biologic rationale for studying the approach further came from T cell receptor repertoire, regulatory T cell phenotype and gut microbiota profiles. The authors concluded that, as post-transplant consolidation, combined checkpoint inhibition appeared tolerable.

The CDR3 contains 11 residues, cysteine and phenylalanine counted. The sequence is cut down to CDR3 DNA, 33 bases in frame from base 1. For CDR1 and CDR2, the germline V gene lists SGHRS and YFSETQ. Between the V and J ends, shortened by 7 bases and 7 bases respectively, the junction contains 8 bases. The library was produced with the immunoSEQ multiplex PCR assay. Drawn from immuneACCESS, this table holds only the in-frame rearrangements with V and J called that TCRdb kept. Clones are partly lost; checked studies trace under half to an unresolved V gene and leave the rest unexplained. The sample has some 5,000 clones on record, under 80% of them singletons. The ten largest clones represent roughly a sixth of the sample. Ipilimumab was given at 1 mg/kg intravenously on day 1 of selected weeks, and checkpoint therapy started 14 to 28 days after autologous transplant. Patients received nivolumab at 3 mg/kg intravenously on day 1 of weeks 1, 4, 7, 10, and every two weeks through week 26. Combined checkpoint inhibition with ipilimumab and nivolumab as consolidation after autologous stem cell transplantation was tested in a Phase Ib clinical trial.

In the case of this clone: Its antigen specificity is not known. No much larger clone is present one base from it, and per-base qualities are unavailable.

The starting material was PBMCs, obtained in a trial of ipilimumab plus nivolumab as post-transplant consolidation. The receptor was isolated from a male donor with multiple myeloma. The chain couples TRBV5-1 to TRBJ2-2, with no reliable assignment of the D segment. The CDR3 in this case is CASLGGGELFF. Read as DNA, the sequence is TGCGCCAGCCTAGGCGGCGGGGAGCTGTTTTTT.